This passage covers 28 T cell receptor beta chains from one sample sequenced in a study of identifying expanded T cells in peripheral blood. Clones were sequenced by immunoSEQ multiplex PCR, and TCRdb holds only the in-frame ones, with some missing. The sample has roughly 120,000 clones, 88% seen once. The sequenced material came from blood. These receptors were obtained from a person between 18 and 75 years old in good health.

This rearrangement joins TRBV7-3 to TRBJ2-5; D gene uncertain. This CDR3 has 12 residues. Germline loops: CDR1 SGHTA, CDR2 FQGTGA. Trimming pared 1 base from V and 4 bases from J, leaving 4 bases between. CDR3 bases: TGTGCCAGCAGCTTAAAGGGAGAGACCCAGTACTTC. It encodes CASSLKGETQYF.

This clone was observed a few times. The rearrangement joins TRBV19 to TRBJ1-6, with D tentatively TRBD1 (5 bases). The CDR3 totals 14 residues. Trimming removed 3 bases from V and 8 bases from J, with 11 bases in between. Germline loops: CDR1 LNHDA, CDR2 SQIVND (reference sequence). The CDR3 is CASSMSQGDSPLHF. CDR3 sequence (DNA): TGTGCCAGTAGTATGTCCCAGGGAGATTCACCCCTCCACTTT.

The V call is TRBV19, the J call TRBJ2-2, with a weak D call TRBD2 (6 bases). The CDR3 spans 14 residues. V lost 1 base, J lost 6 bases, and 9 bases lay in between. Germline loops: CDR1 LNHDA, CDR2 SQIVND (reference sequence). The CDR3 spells CASSIATSPGELFF. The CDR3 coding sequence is TGTGCCAGTAGTATAGCTACTAGCCCCGGGGAGCTGTTTTTT.

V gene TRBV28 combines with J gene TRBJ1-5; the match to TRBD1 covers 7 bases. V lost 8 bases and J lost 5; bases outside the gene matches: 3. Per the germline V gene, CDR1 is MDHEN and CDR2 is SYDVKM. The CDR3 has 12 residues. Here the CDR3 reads CASSTGDQPQHF. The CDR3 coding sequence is TGTGCCAGCTCAACAGGGGATCAGCCCCAGCATTTT.

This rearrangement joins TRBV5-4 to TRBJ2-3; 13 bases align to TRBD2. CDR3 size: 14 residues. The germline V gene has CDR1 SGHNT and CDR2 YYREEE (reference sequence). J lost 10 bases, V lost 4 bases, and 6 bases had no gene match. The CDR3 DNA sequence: TGTGCCAGCAGCATTGGACTAGCGGGGGATTCGCAGTATTTT. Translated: CASSIGLAGDSQYF.

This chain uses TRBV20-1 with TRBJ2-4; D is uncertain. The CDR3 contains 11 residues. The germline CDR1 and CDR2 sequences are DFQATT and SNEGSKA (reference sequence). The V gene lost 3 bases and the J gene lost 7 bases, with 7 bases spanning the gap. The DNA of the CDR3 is TGCAGTGCTAGTATCGTCAACATTCAGTACTTC. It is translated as CSASIVNIQYF.

CDR3 DNA: TGTGCCATCAGAGCCTCTGCGGGAGGGCCGGGCAATGAGCAGTTCTTC. Amino acid sequence: CAIRASAGGPGNEQFF. V usage is TRBV10-3 and J usage is TRBJ2-1, with 9 bases identical to TRBD2. Germline lookup yields CDR1 ENHRY and CDR2 SYGVKD. The CDR3 covers 16 residues. V gave up 6 bases and J gave up 6 bases; unmatched junction bases: 12.

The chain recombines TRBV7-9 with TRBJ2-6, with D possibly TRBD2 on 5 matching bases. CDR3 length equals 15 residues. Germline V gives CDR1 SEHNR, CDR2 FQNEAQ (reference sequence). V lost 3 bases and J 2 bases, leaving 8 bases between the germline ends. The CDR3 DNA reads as TGTGCCAGCAGCTTTACCGGGGCTGGGGCCAACGTCCTGACTTTC. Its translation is CASSFTGAGANVLTF.

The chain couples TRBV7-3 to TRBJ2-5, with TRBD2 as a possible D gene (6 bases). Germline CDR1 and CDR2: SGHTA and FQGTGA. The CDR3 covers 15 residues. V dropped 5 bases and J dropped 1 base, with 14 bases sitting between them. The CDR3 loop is CASSLWGGAQETQYF. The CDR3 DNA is TGTGCCAGCAGCCTGTGGGGAGGAGCCCAAGAGACCCAGTACTTC.

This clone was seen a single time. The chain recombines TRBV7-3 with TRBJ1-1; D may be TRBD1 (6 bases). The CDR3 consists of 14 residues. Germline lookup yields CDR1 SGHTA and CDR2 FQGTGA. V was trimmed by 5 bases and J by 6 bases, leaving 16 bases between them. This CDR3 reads CASSLSRTDPEAFF. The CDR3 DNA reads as TGTGCCAGCAGCCTAAGCCGGACAGACCCTGAAGCTTTCTTT.

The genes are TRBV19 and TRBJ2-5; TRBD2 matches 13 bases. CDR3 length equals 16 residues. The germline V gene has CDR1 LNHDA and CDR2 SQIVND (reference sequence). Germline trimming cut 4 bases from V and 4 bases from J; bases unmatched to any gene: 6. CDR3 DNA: TGTGCCAGTAGTACCGTGACTAGCGGGAGGAGAGAGACCCAGTACTTC. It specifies CASSTVTSGRRETQYF. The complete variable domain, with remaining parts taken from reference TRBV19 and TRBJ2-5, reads DGGITQSPKYLFRKEGQNVTLSCEQNLNHDAMYWYRQDPGQGLRLIYYSQIVNDFQKGDIAEGYSVSREKKESFPLTVTSAQKNPTAFYLCASSTVTSGRRETQYFGPGTRLLVL.

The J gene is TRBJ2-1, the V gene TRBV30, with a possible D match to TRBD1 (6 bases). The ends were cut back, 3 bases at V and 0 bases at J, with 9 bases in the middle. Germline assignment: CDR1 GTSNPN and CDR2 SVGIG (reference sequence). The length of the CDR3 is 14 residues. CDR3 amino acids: CAWSPDSSYNEQFF. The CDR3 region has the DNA TGTGCCTGGAGCCCGGACAGCTCCTACAATGAGCAGTTCTTC. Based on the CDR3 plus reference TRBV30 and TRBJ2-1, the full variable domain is SQTIHQWPATLVQPVGSPLSLECTVEGTSNPNLYWYRQAAGRGLQLLFYSVGIGQISSEVPQNLSASRPQDRQFILSSKKLLLSDSGFYLCAWSPDSSYNEQFFGPGTRLTVL.

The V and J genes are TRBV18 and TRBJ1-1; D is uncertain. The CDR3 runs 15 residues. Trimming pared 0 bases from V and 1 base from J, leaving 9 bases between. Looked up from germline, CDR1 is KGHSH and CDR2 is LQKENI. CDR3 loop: CASSPPAAANTEAFF. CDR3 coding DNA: TGTGCCAGCTCACCACCGGCGGCGGCGAACACTGAAGCTTTCTTT.

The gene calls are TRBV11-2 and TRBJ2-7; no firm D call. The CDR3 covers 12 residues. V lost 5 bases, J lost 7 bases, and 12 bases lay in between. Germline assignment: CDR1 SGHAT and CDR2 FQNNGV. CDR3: CASSPGFLEQYF. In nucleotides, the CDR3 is TGTGCCAGCAGCCCGGGTTTTTTGGAGCAGTACTTC.

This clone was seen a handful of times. CDR3 nucleotide sequence: TGTGCCAGTAGTATAGCTCCAAGCGGGGGGCGCGGCTACACCTTC. It specifies CASSIAPSGGRGYTF. V gene TRBV19 combines with J gene TRBJ1-2; perhaps TRBD1 as D (6 bases). The CDR3 runs 15 residues. CDR1 is LNHDA, CDR2 SQIVND, per germline (reference sequence). V gave up 1 base and J gave up 8 bases, with 17 bases separating them.

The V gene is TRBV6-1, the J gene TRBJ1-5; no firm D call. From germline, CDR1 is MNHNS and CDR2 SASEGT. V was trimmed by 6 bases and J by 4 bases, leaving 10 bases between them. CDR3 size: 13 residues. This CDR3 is CASSGGLNQPQHF. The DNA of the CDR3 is TGTGCCAGCAGCGGAGGGTTAAATCAGCCCCAGCATTTT.

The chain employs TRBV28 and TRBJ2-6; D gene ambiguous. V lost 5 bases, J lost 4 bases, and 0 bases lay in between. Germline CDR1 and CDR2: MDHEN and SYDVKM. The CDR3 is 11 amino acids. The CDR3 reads CASSGANVLTF. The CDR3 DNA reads TGTGCCAGCAGTGGGGCCAACGTCCTGACTTTC.

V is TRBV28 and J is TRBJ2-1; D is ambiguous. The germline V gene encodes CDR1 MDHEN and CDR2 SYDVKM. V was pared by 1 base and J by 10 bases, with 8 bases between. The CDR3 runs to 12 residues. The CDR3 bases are TGTGCCAGCAGTTTATCGGCCCTCGAGCAGTTCTTC. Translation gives CASSLSALEQFF.

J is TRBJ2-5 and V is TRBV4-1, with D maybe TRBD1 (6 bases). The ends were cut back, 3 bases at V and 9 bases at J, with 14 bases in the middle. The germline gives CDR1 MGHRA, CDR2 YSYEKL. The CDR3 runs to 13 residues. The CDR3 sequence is CASSQGALEAQYF. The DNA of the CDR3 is TGCGCCAGCAGCCAGGGGGCGCTTGAGGCCCAGTACTTC.

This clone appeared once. CDR3 loop: CASSLAHLGGTGELFF. The CDR3, as DNA: TGTGCCAGCAGCTTAGCGCACTTAGGGGGCACCGGGGAGCTGTTTTTT. The chain carries TRBV7-7 and TRBJ2-2, with D possibly TRBD1 on 6 matching bases. Germline CDR1 reads SSHAT; CDR2 reads FNYEAQ (reference sequence). CDR3 length equals 16 residues. Between the trimmed V and J ends, which lost 0 bases and 4 bases, there was a span of 12 bases.

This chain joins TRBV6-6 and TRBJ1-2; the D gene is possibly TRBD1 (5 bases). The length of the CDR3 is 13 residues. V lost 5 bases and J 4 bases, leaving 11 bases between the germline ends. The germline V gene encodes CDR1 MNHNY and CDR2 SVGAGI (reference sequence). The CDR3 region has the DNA TGTGCCAGCAGTCGGGACCACGTCTATGGCTACACCTTC. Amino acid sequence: CASSRDHVYGYTF.

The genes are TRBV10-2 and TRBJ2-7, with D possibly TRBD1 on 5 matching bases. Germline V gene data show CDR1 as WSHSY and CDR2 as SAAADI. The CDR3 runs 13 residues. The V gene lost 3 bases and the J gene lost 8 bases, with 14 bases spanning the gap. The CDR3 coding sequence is TGCGCCAGCAGTGAATGGACACTTGGGAAGCAGTACTTC. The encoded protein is CASSEWTLGKQYF.

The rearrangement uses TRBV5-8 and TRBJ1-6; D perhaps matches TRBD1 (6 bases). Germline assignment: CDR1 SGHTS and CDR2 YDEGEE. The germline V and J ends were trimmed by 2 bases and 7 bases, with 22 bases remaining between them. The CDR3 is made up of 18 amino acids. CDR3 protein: CASSFRGTSGAGNSPLHF. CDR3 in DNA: TGTGCCAGCAGCTTTAGGGGTACGTCGGGGGCTGGCAATTCACCCCTCCACTTT.

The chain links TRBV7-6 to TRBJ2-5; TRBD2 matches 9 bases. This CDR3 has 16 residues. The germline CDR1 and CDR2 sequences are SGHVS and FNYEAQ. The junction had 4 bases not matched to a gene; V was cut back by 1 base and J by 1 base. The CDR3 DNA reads TGTGCCAGCAGCTTAGGAGGGCGGGGGGGCCAAGAGACCCAGTACTTC. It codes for CASSLGGRGGQETQYF.

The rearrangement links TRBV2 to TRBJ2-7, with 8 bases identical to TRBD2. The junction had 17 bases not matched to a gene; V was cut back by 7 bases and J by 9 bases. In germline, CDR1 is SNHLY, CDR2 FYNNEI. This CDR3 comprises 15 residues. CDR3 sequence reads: CASITPWASGSGQYF. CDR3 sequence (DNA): TGTGCCAGCATCACCCCTTGGGCTAGCGGGTCCGGGCAGTACTTC.

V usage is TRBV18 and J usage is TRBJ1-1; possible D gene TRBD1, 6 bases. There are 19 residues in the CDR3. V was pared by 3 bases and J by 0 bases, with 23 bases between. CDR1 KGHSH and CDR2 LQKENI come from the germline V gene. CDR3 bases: TGTGCCAGCTCACCGACTGGGGGGGCCGTGGGGCCGCTGAACACTGAAGCTTTCTTT. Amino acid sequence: CASSPTGGAVGPLNTEAFF.

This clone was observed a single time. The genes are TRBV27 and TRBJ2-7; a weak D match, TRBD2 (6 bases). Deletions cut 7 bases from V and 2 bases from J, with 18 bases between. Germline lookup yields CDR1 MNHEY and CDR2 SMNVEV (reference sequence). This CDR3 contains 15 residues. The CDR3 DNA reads TGTGCCAGCACTAGATGGGGGACTCCTCCCTACGAGCAGTACTTC. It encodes CASTRWGTPPYEQYF.

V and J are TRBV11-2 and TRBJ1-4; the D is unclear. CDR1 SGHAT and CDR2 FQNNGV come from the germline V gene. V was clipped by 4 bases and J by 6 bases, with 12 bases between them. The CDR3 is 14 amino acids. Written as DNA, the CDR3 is TGTGCCAGCAGCTCGCAAACTAGGGATGAAAAACTGTTTTTT. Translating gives CASSSQTRDEKLFF.